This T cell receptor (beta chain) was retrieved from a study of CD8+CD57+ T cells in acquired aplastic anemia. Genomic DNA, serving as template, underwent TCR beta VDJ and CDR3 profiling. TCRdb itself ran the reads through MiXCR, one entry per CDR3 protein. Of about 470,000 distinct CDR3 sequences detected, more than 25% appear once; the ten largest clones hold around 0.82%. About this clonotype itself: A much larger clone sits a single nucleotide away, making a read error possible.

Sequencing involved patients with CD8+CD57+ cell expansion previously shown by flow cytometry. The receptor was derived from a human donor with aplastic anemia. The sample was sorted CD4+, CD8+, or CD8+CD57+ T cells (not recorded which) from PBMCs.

The CDR3 coding sequence is TGTGCCACCAGCAGATCCTTAGGGATGGTCCAAGAGATCCAGTACTTC. This sequence encodes CATSRSLGMVQEIQYF. This chain joins TRBV15 and TRBJ2-5; no reliable D call. Germline V gene sequence: CDR1 LNHNV, CDR2 YYDKDF (reference sequence). CDR3 length equals 16 residues. Using reference TRBV15 and TRBJ2-5 for the parts outside the CDR3, the full variable domain is DAMVIQNPRYQVTQFGKPVTLSCSQTLNHNVMYWYQQKSSQAPKLLFHYYDKDFNNEADTPDNFQSRRPNTSFCFLDIRSPGLGDTAMYLCATSRSLGMVQEIQYFGPGTRLLVL.